The T cell receptor (beta chain) described here comes from a study of T cell responses to AZD1222 COVID-19 vaccine. Study-level points and caveats: Two AZD1222 doses significantly raised spike-specific TCR breadth and depth over controls. Variant regions that are unmutated are reportedly the target of nearly half of spike-specific TCRs. Vaccine-associated CD4 TCRs spanned spike, dominant at 160-218 and 743-854.

The germline V gene has CDR1 SGHDT and CDR2 YYEEEE. CDR3 length: 14 amino acids. The junction had 5 bases not matched to a gene; V was cut back by 4 bases and J by 7 bases. Notes on this clone: What it binds is not known.

Method: immunoSEQ multiplex PCR; TCRdb's copy keeps in-frame clones and lacks some. The sample consists of some 180,000 clones, roughly 91% of them appearing once. The chain carries TRBV5-6 and TRBJ2-2; 9 positions match TRBD1. The receptor comes from an adult who received the MenACWY meningococcal vaccine as a control. The sequenced sample was peripheral blood, obtained 28 days after the second dose of the MenACWY control vaccine. The CDR3 DNA sequence: TGTGCCAGCAGCCCGGGACAGGGCCACGGGGAGCTGTTTTTT. Protein sequence: CASSPGQGHGELFF.